Sequencing of this T cell receptor beta chain was carried out in a study of T cell responses to AZD1222 COVID-19 vaccine. The study, taken as a whole, reports: Baseline seropositivity occurred in only six AZD1222 recipients.

Trimming shortened V by 3 bases and J by 6 bases, and 14 bases separated the two germline ends. This CDR3 comprises 14 residues. Germline V lookup: CDR1 SGHRS, CDR2 YFSETQ. TCRdb keeps only in-frame clones here, not all; method: immunoSEQ multiplex PCR. The data hold about 120,000 clones, with approximately 83% observed a single time. As to this clone: Its target is not known.

This TCR derives from an adult in good health. The chain has TRBV5-1 and TRBJ2-3, with D possibly TRBD1 on 6 matching bases. The input for sequencing was peripheral blood, taken on day 0 of MenACWY control vaccination. CDR3 residues: CASSSDRTSDTQYF. DNA for the CDR3: TGCGCCAGCAGCTCAGACAGGACCTCGGATACGCAGTATTTT.